The source of this TCR beta chain is a study of T-cell memory formation after mild COVID-19. About the research overall: Across donors, TCR clusters were largely donor specific.

As to this clonotype: The antigen remains undetermined.

The CDR3 contains 15 residues. The germline V gene has CDR1 MNHEY and CDR2 SVGEGT. Trimming took off 0 bases at V and 5 bases at J, with 13 bases between the two ends. Study-level points and caveats: Contracting clones from day 15 to 85 showed balanced CD4/CD8; later expanders favored CD4+. The appearance of some responding clones in pre-infection memory suggested that cross-reactive memory joined. The second-wave clones peaking on day 37 were not confirmed as SARS-CoV-2-specific.

Each CDR3 protein gets one entry after TCRdb re-called the 5' RACE reads with MiXCR. The sample includes about 250,000 distinct CDR3 sequences, around 15% of them seen just once. The sequenced material came from PBMCs or a T cell subset sorted from them (not recorded which). The TCR sequence derives from a man aged 18 to 29 who had mild COVID-19 (a few samples of this study predate the infection). Cell type and time point are not known. The chain links TRBV6-2 or TRBV6-3 to TRBJ1-2; the D is unclear. In nucleotides, the CDR3 is TGTGCCAGCAGTTACTCGGAGGGCAGGAGTTATGGCTACACCTTC. It encodes CASSYSEGRSYGYTF.